This T cell receptor beta chain originates from a study of cytomegalovirus exposure and HLA in healthy donors. As to this clone: The target antigen is unknown.

Study-level results: Several top significant clusters appeared, in a later analysis, to be linked to common viral pathogens. A later analysis revealed that TCR association rates differed between HLA loci, peaking at DRB1 and bottoming out at HLA-C. Reportedly, TCR beta sequences accurately predicted HLA-A and HLA-B alleles in most subjects.

It was with 60 Vbeta and 13 Jbeta primers that the PCR ran. Original processing notes: In a later analysis, some 80 million unique TCR beta chains included roughly 11 million shared by two or more donors. Generated by immunoSEQ multiplex PCR, the TCRdb table keeps only in-frame clones and is missing some. From that table come the V and J calls and clone size; the DNA was used to work out D and trimming. The table records some 66,000 clones, about 79% of them present only once. Trimming cost V 3 bases and J 5 bases, with 8 bases left between them. Germline assignment: CDR1 LNHDA and CDR2 SQIVND (reference sequence). The CDR3 contains 13 residues.

The sample consisted of PBMCs. The chain has TRBV19 and TRBJ2-1, with D hard to call. The TCR was taken from a man between 60 and 75 years old in good health and CMV-seropositive. CDR3 in DNA: TGTGCCAGTAGTATCCACAGAGACAATGAGCAGTTCTTC. It codes for CASSIHRDNEQFF.